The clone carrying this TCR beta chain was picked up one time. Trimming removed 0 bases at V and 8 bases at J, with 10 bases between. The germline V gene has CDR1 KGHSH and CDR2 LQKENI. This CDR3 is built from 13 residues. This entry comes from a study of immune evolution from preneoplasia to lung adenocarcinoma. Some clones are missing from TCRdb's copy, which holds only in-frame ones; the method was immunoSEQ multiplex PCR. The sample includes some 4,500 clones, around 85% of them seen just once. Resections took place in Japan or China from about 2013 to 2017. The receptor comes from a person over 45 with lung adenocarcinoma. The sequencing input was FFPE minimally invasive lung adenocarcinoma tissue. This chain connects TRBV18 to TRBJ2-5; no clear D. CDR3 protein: CASSPPSIFTQYF. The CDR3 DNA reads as TGTGCCAGCTCACCACCATCGATCTTCACCCAGTACTTC.